This is a list of T cell receptor beta chains from one sample in a study of blood T cell repertoires in COVID-19. Produced via immunoSEQ multiplex PCR; TCRdb's table is partial and in-frame only. The repertoire holds roughly 150,000 clones, with under 90% as singletons. The sequenced material came from peripheral blood. These receptors originate from a woman older than 75 with acute or convalescent COVID-19. CDR3s include the opening cysteine and the closing phenylalanine or tryptophan. Fields, in order: CDR3 DNA, CDR3 protein, clone size, V gene, D gene, J gene. D genes are given only for firm matches. Clone size is stated in some rows and not others, as once, few, many or a class when expanded.

CDR3 DNA: TGTGCCAGCAGTTTAGAGGGGGCGTCCTACGAGCAGTACTTC; CDR3 protein: CASSLEGASYEQYF; clone size: NA; V gene: TRBV6-2/TRBV6-3; D gene: TRBD1; J gene: TRBJ2-7
CDR3 DNA: TGTGCCAGCAGCAAAAAAGGGGGACTAGCGGGAGCCCTACCCTACAATGAGCAGTTCTTC; CDR3 protein: CASSKKGGLAGALPYNEQFF; clone size: NA; V gene: TRBV21-1; D gene: NA; J gene: TRBJ2-1
CDR3 DNA: TGTGCCATCAGTGTTACGGCGGGAGGGAGCCCCTACAATGAGCAGTTCTTC; CDR3 protein: CAISVTAGGSPYNEQFF; clone size: NA; V gene: TRBV10-3; D gene: TRBD2; J gene: TRBJ2-1
CDR3 DNA: TGTGCCTGGAGAGGATCGGGGAATCAGCCCCAGCATTTT; CDR3 protein: CAWRGSGNQPQHF; clone size: NA; V gene: TRBV30; D gene: NA; J gene: TRBJ1-5
CDR3 DNA: TGCGCCAGCAGCTTGAACCTAGCGGGAGCTGCGGGACGAGAGACCCAGTACTTC; CDR3 protein: CASSLNLAGAAGRETQYF; clone size: NA; V gene: TRBV5-1; D gene: TRBD2; J gene: TRBJ2-5
CDR3 DNA: TGTGCCAGCACCACAGCCTCCTACGAGCAGTACTTC; CDR3 protein: CASTTASYEQYF; clone size: NA; V gene: TRBV28; D gene: NA; J gene: TRBJ2-7
CDR3 DNA: TGTGCCAGCAGTTTAAGGTGGGGGACATCTGGAAACACCATATATTTT; CDR3 protein: CASSLRWGTSGNTIYF; clone size: once; V gene: TRBV27; D gene: NA; J gene: TRBJ1-3
CDR3 DNA: TGTGCCAGCAGCGTGGCCCAGGGTGCGGAAAAACTGTTTTTT; CDR3 protein: CASSVAQGAEKLFF; clone size: once; V gene: TRBV5-4; D gene: NA; J gene: TRBJ1-4
CDR3 DNA: TGTGCCATCAGCCTAGGGGAGGGTGAAGCTTTCTTT; CDR3 protein: CAISLGEGEAFF; clone size: NA; V gene: TRBV10-3; D gene: NA; J gene: TRBJ1-1
CDR3 DNA: TGTGCCAGCAGCCAAGATCTTATGAACACTGAAGCTTTCTTT; CDR3 protein: CASSQDLMNTEAFF; clone size: NA; V gene: TRBV14; D gene: NA; J gene: TRBJ1-1
CDR3 DNA: TGTGCCAGTAGTAGGGGCTCACAGGGGACAACTAATGAAAAACTGTTTTTT; CDR3 protein: CASSRGSQGTTNEKLFF; clone size: NA; V gene: TRBV19; D gene: TRBD1; J gene: TRBJ1-4
CDR3 DNA: TGTGCCAGTAACCAGGGGGCGGGGAACCATTCACCCCTCCACTTT; CDR3 protein: CASNQGAGNHSPLHF; clone size: once; V gene: TRBV19; D gene: TRBD1; J gene: TRBJ1-6
CDR3 DNA: TGTGCCAGCAGTTCACGGAATCAGCCCCAGCATTTT; CDR3 protein: CASSSRNQPQHF; clone size: NA; V gene: TRBV6-5; D gene: NA; J gene: TRBJ1-5
CDR3 DNA: TGCGCCAGCAGCTTTAGCGGGCCCGAGCAGTACTTC; CDR3 protein: CASSFSGPEQYF; clone size: once; V gene: TRBV5-1; D gene: TRBD2; J gene: TRBJ2-7
CDR3 DNA: TGTGCCACTTCTCGGAGCGGGAGTTTGAATGAGCAGTTCTTC; CDR3 protein: CATSRSGSLNEQFF; clone size: NA; V gene: TRBV6-5; D gene: TRBD2; J gene: TRBJ2-1
CDR3 DNA: TGTGCCAGCAGCTTAATGTGGGGAGCCACAGATACGCAGTATTTT; CDR3 protein: CASSLMWGATDTQYF; clone size: once; V gene: TRBV7-2; D gene: NA; J gene: TRBJ2-3
CDR3 DNA: TGTGCCAGCAGCTTGTTTGATGGGCACACTGAAGCTTTCTTT; CDR3 protein: CASSLFDGHTEAFF; clone size: NA; V gene: TRBV5-5; D gene: NA; J gene: TRBJ1-1
CDR3 DNA: TGTGCCAGCAGCTTATTCGGGGCAACTAATGAAAAACTGTTTTTT; CDR3 protein: CASSLFGATNEKLFF; clone size: NA; V gene: TRBV7-9; D gene: NA; J gene: TRBJ1-4
CDR3 DNA: TGTGCCAGCAGTTCCCCACAGGGTCGCAAGTATAGTAGCAATCAGCCCCAGCATTTT; CDR3 protein: CASSSPQGRKYSSNQPQHF; clone size: NA; V gene: TRBV28; D gene: NA; J gene: TRBJ1-5
CDR3 DNA: TGTGCCAGCAGCCAGACAGGGATTGTTTACAATGAGCAGTTCTTC; CDR3 protein: CASSQTGIVYNEQFF; clone size: NA; V gene: TRBV7-6; D gene: TRBD1; J gene: TRBJ2-1
CDR3 DNA: TGCGCCAGCAGCCAAGCCCGACTAGCGGGATTGACCGGGGAGCTGTTTTTT; CDR3 protein: CASSQARLAGLTGELFF; clone size: NA; V gene: TRBV4-1; D gene: TRBD2; J gene: TRBJ2-2
CDR3 DNA: TGTGCCAGCAGCGGACAGGGGAGTACGCAGTATTTT; CDR3 protein: CASSGQGSTQYF; clone size: once; V gene: TRBV2; D gene: TRBD1; J gene: TRBJ2-3
CDR3 DNA: TGCGCCAGCAGCTTGGCTCGCGGGAGGGCTGTCGGGGAGCTGTTTTTT; CDR3 protein: CASSLARGRAVGELFF; clone size: NA; V gene: TRBV5-1; D gene: TRBD2; J gene: TRBJ2-2
CDR3 DNA: TGCGCCAGCAGCCCAGTGGGGACAGTGGGGCCGGGGAGCTCCTACGAGCAGTACTTC; CDR3 protein: CASSPVGTVGPGSSYEQYF; clone size: NA; V gene: TRBV5-1; D gene: TRBD1; J gene: TRBJ2-7
CDR3 DNA: TGTGCCAGCTCGCCAGGGGACAGGGCGGGACAAGAGACCCAGTACTTC; CDR3 protein: CASSPGDRAGQETQYF; clone size: NA; V gene: TRBV18; D gene: TRBD1; J gene: TRBJ2-5
CDR3 DNA: TGTGCCAGCAGTTCCGGGACTAGCGGAACCTCGAGCTCCTACGAGCAGTACTTC; CDR3 protein: CASSSGTSGTSSSYEQYF; clone size: NA; V gene: TRBV6-2/TRBV6-3; D gene: TRBD2; J gene: TRBJ2-7
CDR3 DNA: TGTGCCAGCAGTTTCAGGTACCACTCCTACGAGCAGTACTTC; CDR3 protein: CASSFRYHSYEQYF; clone size: NA; V gene: TRBV27; D gene: NA; J gene: TRBJ2-7
CDR3 DNA: TGCAGCGTTGGTAGAGGGACTAGCACAGATACGCAGTATTTT; CDR3 protein: CSVGRGTSTDTQYF; clone size: NA; V gene: TRBV29-1; D gene: NA; J gene: TRBJ2-3
CDR3 DNA: TGCGCCAGCATAGAGTATCCTAGCGGGTCGGGTGAGCAGTTCTTC; CDR3 protein: CASIEYPSGSGEQFF; clone size: NA; V gene: TRBV5-1; D gene: TRBD2; J gene: TRBJ2-1
CDR3 DNA: TGCAGCGCCTCAGAAAACGACTACGAGCAGTACTTC; CDR3 protein: CSASENDYEQYF; clone size: NA; V gene: TRBV29-1; D gene: NA; J gene: TRBJ2-7
CDR3 DNA: TGCAGCGCTGGGACAGGGGGCTCTATTGCGAACACCGGGGAGCTGTTTTTT; CDR3 protein: CSAGTGGSIANTGELFF; clone size: NA; V gene: TRBV29-1; D gene: TRBD1; J gene: TRBJ2-2
CDR3 DNA: TGTGCCAGCAGCCAAGTAAGCACAGATACGCAGTATTTT; CDR3 protein: CASSQVSTDTQYF; clone size: NA; V gene: TRBV3-1/TRBV3-2; D gene: NA; J gene: TRBJ2-3
CDR3 DNA: TGTGCCAGCAGGCGACTAGCGGGAGTTCACGAGCAGTACTTC; CDR3 protein: CASRRLAGVHEQYF; clone size: NA; V gene: TRBV28; D gene: TRBD2; J gene: TRBJ2-7
CDR3 DNA: TGTGCTAGCAGCTTAGCGACAGGGGGTGAGCAGTTCTTC; CDR3 protein: CASSLATGGEQFF; clone size: NA; V gene: TRBV7-7; D gene: TRBD1; J gene: TRBJ2-1
CDR3 DNA: TGTGCCAGTAGTATAGAACTCTTTACCTTCACTGAAGCTTTCTTT; CDR3 protein: CASSIELFTFTEAFF; clone size: NA; V gene: TRBV19; D gene: NA; J gene: TRBJ1-1
CDR3 DNA: TGTGCCAGCCTACAGGGGGAGGGTGGCTACACCTTC; CDR3 protein: CASLQGEGGYTF; clone size: NA; V gene: TRBV2; D gene: TRBD1; J gene: TRBJ1-2
CDR3 DNA: TGTGCCAGCTCACCGGGGACAGAGACCAATCAGCCCCAGCATTTT; CDR3 protein: CASSPGTETNQPQHF; clone size: NA; V gene: TRBV18; D gene: TRBD1; J gene: TRBJ1-5
CDR3 DNA: TGTGCCAGCAGCTTAGCGTTGGGAGTGGTCAATGAGCAGTTCTTC; CDR3 protein: CASSLALGVVNEQFF; clone size: NA; V gene: TRBV7-9; D gene: NA; J gene: TRBJ2-1
CDR3 DNA: TGTGCCAGCAGCCCAAATCGCGGGGGGGCCGGCACAGATACGCAGTATTTT; CDR3 protein: CASSPNRGGAGTDTQYF; clone size: NA; V gene: TRBV14; D gene: TRBD2; J gene: TRBJ2-3
CDR3 DNA: TGTGCCAGCAGCCAGTTTGACAGGGGGGATGGCTACACCTTC; CDR3 protein: CASSQFDRGDGYTF; clone size: NA; V gene: TRBV14; D gene: TRBD1; J gene: TRBJ1-2